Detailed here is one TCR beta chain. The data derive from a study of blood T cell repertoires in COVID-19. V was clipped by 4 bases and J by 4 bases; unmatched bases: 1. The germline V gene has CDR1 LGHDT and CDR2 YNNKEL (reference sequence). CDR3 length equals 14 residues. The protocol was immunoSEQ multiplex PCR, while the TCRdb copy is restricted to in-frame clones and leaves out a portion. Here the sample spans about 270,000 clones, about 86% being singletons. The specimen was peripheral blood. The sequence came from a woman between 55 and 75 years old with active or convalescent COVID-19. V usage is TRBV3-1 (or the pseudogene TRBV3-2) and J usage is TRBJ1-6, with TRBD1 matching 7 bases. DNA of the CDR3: TGTGCCAGCAGCCCGGGACAGTATAATTCACCCCTCCACTTT. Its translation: CASSPGQYNSPLHF.